The next 23 T cell receptor beta chains were all read from a single sample in a study of shared clonotypes between healthy human individuals. TCRdb keeps only in-frame clones here, not all; method: immunoSEQ multiplex PCR. This sample carries around 700,000 clones, 74% of them seen once, and the ten largest clones take 1.7%. Sequencing was done on a sample of memory CD4+ T cells sorted from blood. Indicated subset: CD45RA-negative fraction. The receptor source for this set is a woman aged 25 to 39 in good health.

This chain links TRBV7-3 with TRBJ2-3; maybe TRBD2 (6 bases). Germline loops: CDR1 SGHTA, CDR2 FQGTGA. V gave up 4 bases and J gave up 3 bases, with 17 bases separating them. There are 16 residues in the CDR3. The CDR3 region is CASSSKAGETTDTQYF. CDR3 sequence (DNA): TGTGCCAGCAGCTCGAAAGCGGGCGAGACGACAGATACGCAGTATTTT.

The V call is TRBV30, the J call TRBJ2-7; 9 bases agree with TRBD1. Per germline, CDR1 GTSNPN and CDR2 SVGIG (reference sequence). J lost 2 bases, V lost 3 bases, and 8 bases had no gene match. The CDR3 runs 15 residues. CDR3 sequence (DNA): TGTGCCTGGAGCCCGCGGGACAGGGAACCCTACGAGCAGTACTTC. It is translated as CAWSPRDREPYEQYF.

The chain carries TRBV30 and TRBJ2-1, with TRBD2 matching 7 bases. Germline loops: CDR1 GTSNPN, CDR2 SVGIG (reference sequence). V shed 0 bases and J 1 base; nucleotides not matched to a gene: 12. This CDR3 is 18 amino acids long. The CDR3 loop reads CAWSVREVGGLSYNEQFF. The CDR3 nucleotides read TGTGCCTGGAGTGTACGAGAGGTGGGGGGGTTATCCTACAATGAGCAGTTCTTC.

This clone was counted a single time. The chain links TRBV4-2 to TRBJ2-6; D is uncertain. Germline loops: CDR1 LGHNA, CDR2 YNFKEQ. CDR3 size: 14 residues. V lost 3 bases and J lost 2, with 5 bases in between. DNA of the CDR3: TGTGCCAGCAGCCAGGGGACTGGGGCCAACGTCCTGACTTTC. Translation: CASSQGTGANVLTF.

The chain has TRBV28 and TRBJ2-2; D ambiguous. CDR3 length: 15 amino acids. V was cut by 3 bases and J by 5 bases, with 13 bases left in between. Per the germline V gene, CDR1 is MDHEN and CDR2 is SYDVKM. DNA of the CDR3: TGTGCCAGCAGTTTCCTGAGAGTGGAGACCGGGGAGCTGTTTTTT. Amino acids: CASSFLRVETGELFF. Supplemented by reference TRBV28 and TRBJ2-2, the full variable domain reads DVKVTQSSRYLVKRTGEKVFLECVQDMDHENMFWYRQDPGLGLRLIYFSYDVKMKEKGDIPEGYSVSREKKERFSLILESASTNQTSMYLCASSFLRVETGELFFGEGSRLTVL.

The rearrangement links TRBV19 to TRBJ1-2; tentative D call: TRBD1 (6 bases). Trimming removed 6 bases at V and 1 base at J, with 18 bases between. Looked up from germline, CDR1 is LNHDA and CDR2 is SQIVND (reference sequence). The CDR3 has 16 residues. The CDR3 loop reads CASRITGFTSNYGYTF. As DNA, the CDR3 is TGTGCCAGTAGGATAACAGGGTTCACAAGTAACTATGGCTACACCTTC.

The chain carries TRBV6-6 and TRBJ1-5; a possible D gene is TRBD1 (6 bases). Trimming pared 6 bases from V and 4 bases from J, leaving 13 bases between. Germline-derived CDR1 and CDR2 are MNHNY and SVGAGI (reference sequence). This CDR3 has 14 residues. The DNA of the CDR3 is TGTGCCAGCAGCCCGGACAGATGGAATCAGCCCCAGCATTTT. Protein: CASSPDRWNQPQHF.

V is TRBV6-1 and J is TRBJ2-7; 9 nucleotides match TRBD2. The CDR3 is 13 amino acids. Germline CDR1 MNHNS, CDR2 SASEGT. V trimming: 6 bases; J trimming: 6 bases; junction bases outside the gene matches: 6. The chain's CDR3 is CASRTGLASEQYF. The CDR3 DNA reads TGTGCCAGCAGGACGGGACTAGCAAGCGAGCAGTACTTC.

The table lists this clone with a count of one. The rearrangement links TRBV11-2 to TRBJ2-7, with TRBD2 matching 9 bases. Trimming removed 5 bases from V and 7 bases from J; junction bases left unmatched: 12. Germline CDR1 reads SGHAT; CDR2 reads FQNNGV. The CDR3 covers 15 residues. DNA of the CDR3: TGTGCCAGCAGCGCAGTAGCGGGGGCCTTATTAGAGCAGTACTTC. Protein: CASSAVAGALLEQYF.

The gene calls are TRBV14 and TRBJ2-2; D is ambiguous. The CDR3 consists of 17 residues. Germline CDR1 is SGHDN and CDR2 is FVKESK. Trimming took 1 base from V and 4 from J, leaving 16 bases between them. CDR3 protein: CASSQVIQAQVTGELFF. CDR3 nucleotide sequence: TGTGCCAGCAGCCAAGTTATTCAGGCGCAGGTCACCGGGGAGCTGTTTTTT.

The gene calls are TRBV6-6 and TRBJ2-7; no reliable D call. The V gene's germline CDR1 is MNHNY and CDR2 SVGAGI (reference sequence). The CDR3 has 13 amino acids. V was pared by 8 bases and J by 0 bases, with 11 bases between. Written as DNA, the CDR3 is TGTGCCAGCGGCCGGTCAGCCTCCTACGAGCAGTACTTC. It codes for CASGRSASYEQYF.

This clone has only a few counts. The chain has TRBV2 and TRBJ1-5; D remains unclear. The germline V gene has CDR1 SNHLY and CDR2 FYNNEI. There are 12 residues in the CDR3. V lost 2 bases and J 6 bases, leaving 5 bases between the germline ends. DNA of the CDR3: TGTGCCAGCAGTGAAAGAGTTCAGCCCCAGCATTTT. This translates into CASSERVQPQHF.

The count of this clone is one. The chain couples TRBV18 to TRBJ2-1; D is possibly TRBD1 (5 bases). The V gene lost 0 bases and the J gene lost 5 bases, with 11 bases spanning the gap. Looked up from germline, CDR1 is KGHSH and CDR2 is LQKENI. The CDR3 is made up of 15 amino acids. The CDR3 nucleotides are TGTGCCAGCTCACCACCGGGGCCAGATCACAATGAGCAGTTCTTC. The encoded protein is CASSPPGPDHNEQFF.

The chain recombines TRBV5-5 with TRBJ2-3, with D hard to call. V was trimmed by 1 base and J by 2 bases, leaving 17 bases between them. Germline assignment: CDR1 SGHKS and CDR2 YYEKEE (reference sequence). The CDR3 is 17 residues long. The CDR3 reads CASSLYQASINTDTQYF. The CDR3 DNA reads TGTGCCAGCAGCTTGTATCAGGCGAGCATCAACACAGATACGCAGTATTTT.

This clone was seen just once. The chain uses TRBV19 and TRBJ2-5; 8 bases align to TRBD1. Germline V lookup: CDR1 LNHDA, CDR2 SQIVND (reference sequence). The CDR3 contains 11 residues. Trimming took 5 bases from V and 14 from J; bases not matched to a gene: 7. CDR3 nucleotides: TGTGCCAGTAGTTTCCGGGACAGGCCTTACTTC. Translated, it gives CASSFRDRPYF.

The J gene is TRBJ1-2, the V gene TRBV6-1; no clear D gene. Trimming took off 5 bases at V and 2 bases at J, with 9 bases between the two ends. The CDR3 runs to 13 residues. Germline V gives CDR1 MNHNS, CDR2 SASEGT. CDR3 amino acids: CASSKATNYGYTF. The CDR3 bases are TGTGCCAGCAGTAAGGCCACAAACTATGGCTACACCTTC.

Comments on this clone: Within the sample, other DNA sequences also encode this same CDR3. The V gene is TRBV5-1, the J gene TRBJ1-3; D gene unclear. V lost 0 bases, J lost 2 bases, and 9 bases lay in between. The CDR3 contains 15 residues. Germline lookup yields CDR1 SGHRS and CDR2 YFSETQ. The CDR3 bases are TGCGCCAGCAGCTTGGATGCCGGGACTGGAAACACCATATATTTT. Translated: CASSLDAGTGNTIYF.

This clone was recorded once. The V call is TRBV11-2, the J call TRBJ1-1; D gene unclear. V lost 6 bases to trimming and J lost 3 bases, with 20 bases between them. CDR1 is SGHAT, CDR2 FQNNGV, per germline. The CDR3 covers 16 residues. The CDR3 is CASRDPAGTRDTEAFF. Here the CDR3 DNA reads TGTGCCAGCAGAGATCCTGCGGGCACCCGGGACACTGAAGCTTTCTTT.

The chain employs TRBV6-4 and TRBJ2-3; D is uncertain. The CDR3 spans 12 residues. Germline V gene sequence: CDR1 MRHNA, CDR2 SNTAGT. V was clipped by 2 bases and J by 6 bases, with 6 bases between them. The DNA for the CDR3 is TGTGCCAGCAGTGACGACACCGATACGCAGTATTTT. Protein product: CASSDDTDTQYF.

V gene TRBV15 combines with J gene TRBJ2-7, with TRBD2 matching over 12 bases. The CDR3 is 18 amino acids. Germline V CDR1 and CDR2: LNHNV, YYDKDF (reference sequence). After removal of 3 bases from V and 0 bases from J, the junction contained 9 bases not matched to a gene. The chain's CDR3 is CATSSGTSGRPSSYEQYF. The CDR3 bases are TGTGCCACCAGCAGCGGTACTAGCGGGAGGCCTAGCTCCTACGAGCAGTACTTC.

The chain joins TRBV23-1 to TRBJ2-1; weak D call: TRBD1 (6 bases). TRBV23-1 is sorted into the ORF group, with uncertain function. Trimming shortened V by 8 bases and J by 6 bases, and 20 bases separated the two germline ends. The length of the CDR3 is 15 residues. The CDR3: CASYPYLGAGNEQFF. In DNA, the CDR3 is TGCGCCAGCTATCCATATTTGGGGGCGGGCAATGAGCAGTTCTTC.

V is TRBV7-9 and J is TRBJ2-1, with 7 bases aligning to TRBD2. Germline CDR1 and CDR2: SEHNR and FQNEAQ (reference sequence). The junction had 3 bases not matched to a gene; V was cut back by 5 bases and J by 8 bases. CDR3 length: 12 residues. This CDR3 reads CASSPREYEQFF. In DNA form, the CDR3 reads TGTGCCAGCAGCCCGCGGGAGTATGAGCAGTTCTTC.

The CDR3 DNA follows: TGTGCCAGTAGTAGCGTAGGTGATCAGCCCCAGCATTTT. Protein sequence: CASSSVGDQPQHF. The V and J genes are TRBV19 and TRBJ1-5; D is ambiguous. CDR1 and CDR2 (germline): LNHDA, SQIVND (reference sequence). Trimming took off 4 bases at V and 5 bases at J, with 9 bases between the two ends. The CDR3 consists of 13 residues.